The rows below give T cell receptor beta chains drawn from one sample of a study of shared clonotypes between healthy human individuals. Sequenced by immunoSEQ multiplex PCR; TCRdb stores in-frame clones only, minus some. The sample carries some 2,500,000 clones, 85% to 95% recorded once. Material: naive CD4+ T cells from PBMCs. The receptors shown here come from a young man in good health. Some clones in this sample may be carry-over from other donors' samples. The conserved cysteine and the conserved F or W are not part of the CDR3 here. Each record gives: V gene, clone size, J gene, CDR3 protein. Rows may omit the clone size; those that give it use once, few, many or a size class.

>TRBV28|.|TRBJ2-2
ASSFSRVNTGELF
>TRBV6-6|.|TRBJ1-2
ASSSGTGVYGYT
>TRBV6-6|once|TRBJ2-1
ASRTRSDEQF
>TRBV7-2|.|TRBJ1-4
ASSTRGVNEKLF
>TRBV9|.|TRBJ2-7
ASSAPGPPYEQY
>TRBV7-3|.|TRBJ2-1
ASSLLGVGLNEQF
>TRBV7-2|.|TRBJ2-1
ASSRTRGEQF
>TRBV5-4|.|TRBJ2-7
ASSASAGEQY
>TRBV19|.|TRBJ2-7
ASSIDPRDGRRREQY
>TRBV28|.|TRBJ2-7
ASSLQGPPYEQY
>TRBV11-3|.|TRBJ2-2
ASTAGGTGSTGELF
>TRBV7-9|.|TRBJ1-1
ASSREEGFTEAF
>TRBV11-2|once|TRBJ2-7
ASSRFGASKVEQY
>TRBV5-1|.|TRBJ2-2
ASGRGTGGELF
>TRBV28|.|TRBJ2-6
ASSPASLAGTAGANVLT
>TRBV27|.|TRBJ1-2
ASSFSLGSYGYT
>TRBV9|few|TRBJ2-2
ASSVGPADANTGELF
>TRBV28|.|TRBJ1-1
ASSLFGHPNTEAF
>TRBV5-4|.|TRBJ2-5
ASSLEGFETQY
>TRBV6-5|.|TRBJ2-3
ASSYSPPEGTDTQY
>TRBV19|few|TRBJ1-5
ASSIQGRGNQPQH
>TRBV25-1|.|.
ASSVSGTSYEQY
>TRBV5-6|.|TRBJ2-3
ASSLLGADTQY
>TRBV19|.|TRBJ1-1
ASSMGLRVNTEAF
>TRBV9|.|TRBJ1-3
ASSVDPTGFGNTIY
>TRBV6-6|.|TRBJ1-1
ASRGQGLGTEAF
>TRBV9|.|TRBJ1-1
ASSASSLTGGSPEAF
>TRBV6-4|once|TRBJ2-1
ASSTSGRALYNEQF
>TRBV5-8|.|TRBJ1-2
ASSLGQGARGYGYT
>TRBV6-6|.|TRBJ2-7
ASSLGLAGVREQY
>TRBV30|.|TRBJ2-7
AWRGVTRGLV
>TRBV30|.|TRBJ2-2
AWSLGRRAGELF
>TRBV25-1|.|TRBJ1-2
ASSDPALEQGHYGYT
>TRBV13|.|TRBJ2-1
ASSSVASGRSSSYNEQF
>TRBV9|once|TRBJ2-1
ASSGGFGEQF
>TRBV7-3|once|TRBJ1-3
ASSLGTGNTIY
>TRBV7-2|.|TRBJ1-2
ASSLSKGQGFGYT
>TRBV9|.|TRBJ2-3
ASSVTGEGRTDTQY
>TRBV7-9|.|TRBJ1-5
ASSDASRNQPQH
>TRBV9|.|TRBJ1-1
ASSVDWGPNTEAF
>TRBV9|.|TRBJ2-6
ASSVLGRSSGANVLT
>TRBV4-3|.|TRBJ1-5
ASSQERGRDQPQH
>TRBV7-9|once|TRBJ2-3
ASSLGPGAYTDTQY
>TRBV7-9|.|TRBJ2-7
ASSLVSSGKYEQY
>TRBV28|.|TRBJ2-2
ASIGANTGELF
>TRBV6-1|.|TRBJ1-5
ASSRDPTGNQPQH
>TRBV9|few|TRBJ1-5
ASSATVNQPQH
>TRBV6-5|.|TRBJ2-7
ASNQRDAGRGEQY